The 15 T cell receptor beta chains presented below share a single source sample, sequenced in a study of T cell responses to AZD1222 COVID-19 vaccine. The repertoire was sequenced with immunoSEQ multiplex PCR; TCRdb's copy has only in-frame clones and lacks some. The sample lists approximately 160,000 clones, 75% to 95% occurring once. Here the sequenced sample was peripheral blood, taken on day 0 of AZD1222 vaccination. The receptor set was obtained from an adult in good health.

The CDR3 is CASSTGGVTEAFF. The CDR3 DNA sequence: TGTGCCAGTAGTACTGGCGGGGTCACTGAAGCTTTCTTT. This chain joins TRBV19 and TRBJ1-1; D unresolved. Deletions cut 4 bases from V and 4 bases from J, with 10 bases between. CDR3 length: 13 amino acids. Germline V lookup: CDR1 LNHDA, CDR2 SQIVND (reference sequence).

The chain combines TRBV4-3 with TRBJ2-2; D may be TRBD1 (6 bases). The CDR3 runs 14 residues. Germline V gene sequence: CDR1 LGHNA, CDR2 YSLEER. V was cut by 1 base and J by 5 bases, with 8 bases left in between. CDR3 sequence reads: CASSQGTETGELFF. CDR3 in DNA: TGCGCCAGCAGCCAAGGGACAGAGACCGGGGAGCTGTTTTTT.

This clone was counted once. This chain connects TRBV6-5 to TRBJ2-7; no clear D gene. Trimming shortened V by 2 bases and J by 4 bases, and 9 bases separated the two germline ends. Germline CDR1 reads MNHEY; CDR2 reads SVGAGI. The CDR3 length is 13 residues. CDR3 bases: TGTGCCAGCAGTTACGATGGCAATTACGAGCAGTACTTC. Its protein product is CASSYDGNYEQYF.

The CDR3, as DNA: TGTGCCAGCAGTGAAAGTTACAGCCTCGGGACACCCCTCCACTTT. Translated: CASSESYSLGTPLHF. The rearrangement uses TRBV25-1 and TRBJ1-6; D is ambiguous. Trimming took off 2 bases at V and 11 bases at J, with 16 bases between the two ends. CDR3 length: 15 residues. The germline V gene has CDR1 MGHDK and CDR2 SYGVNS.

The V and J genes are TRBV12-3 or TRBV12-4 and TRBJ1-5, with D maybe TRBD1 (6 bases). The V gene lost 6 bases and the J gene lost 9 bases, with 12 bases spanning the gap. The CDR3 has 12 amino acids. CDR3 sequence (DNA): TGTGCCAGCAGGCCCAGGGGAGGGCCCCAGCATTTT. Translating it yields CASRPRGGPQHF.

The chain couples TRBV19 to TRBJ1-2; D not certain. Trimming pared 6 bases from V and 1 base from J, leaving 18 bases between. The germline CDR1 and CDR2 sequences are LNHDA and SQIVND (reference sequence). The CDR3 consists of 16 residues. CDR3 region: CASRPDEEGFNYGYTF. DNA for the CDR3: TGTGCCAGTAGACCAGACGAAGAAGGATTTAACTATGGCTACACCTTC.

This clone was counted once. The chain is built from TRBV10-3 and TRBJ2-7; D gene uncertain. The CDR3 is 14 amino acids. The germline V and J ends were trimmed by 6 bases and 0 bases, with 12 bases remaining between them. Germline V gene sequence: CDR1 ENHRY, CDR2 SYGVKD. The CDR3 spells CAISSTELSYEQYF. The CDR3 bases are TGTGCCATCAGCTCGACCGAACTCTCCTACGAGCAGTACTTC.

This clone was recorded once. The J gene is TRBJ2-5, the V gene TRBV4-2; 9 nucleotides align to TRBD2. The trim removed 5 bases at V and 5 bases at J, leaving 12 bases unmatched. Germline V CDR1 and CDR2: LGHNA, YNFKEQ. The CDR3 loop spans 16 amino acids. CDR3 bases: TGTGCCAGCAGCAATCCGGGACTAGCCCTCCGTGAGACCCAGTACTTC. It specifies CASSNPGLALRETQYF.

The gene calls are TRBV5-1 and TRBJ1-5; a possible D gene is TRBD1 (5 bases). The CDR3 covers 14 residues. Trimming took 7 bases from V and 0 from J, leaving 11 bases between them. Germline V gives CDR1 SGHRS, CDR2 YFSETQ. The CDR3 sequence: CASSEGISNQPQHF. The CDR3, as DNA: TGCGCCAGCTCAGAGGGGATTAGCAATCAGCCCCAGCATTTT.

The rearrangement uses TRBV7-2 and TRBJ2-5; 8 bases are a match to TRBD2. The CDR3 is 14 amino acids. J was trimmed by 9 bases and V by 5 bases; bases with no gene match: 11. Germline CDR1 and CDR2: SGHTA and FQGNSA. CDR3 sequence: CASSPTESGGPQYF. The DNA for the CDR3 is TGTGCCAGCAGCCCCACGGAAAGCGGGGGACCCCAGTACTTC.

The chain uses TRBV11-2 and TRBJ2-1; 7 nucleotides align to TRBD2. This CDR3 comprises 14 residues. The V segment lost 10 bases and the J segment 2 bases; nucleotides outside the gene matches: 8. Germline loops: CDR1 SGHAT, CDR2 FQNNGV. CDR3 residues: CATQGGGTYNEQFF. The CDR3 DNA follows: TGTGCCACCCAAGGCGGGGGTACCTACAATGAGCAGTTCTTC.

This clone was picked up a small number of times. The rearrangement links TRBV15 to TRBJ1-5; a weak D match, TRBD1 (6 bases). The CDR3 length is 16 residues. Germline CDR1 is LNHNV and CDR2 is YYDKDF (reference sequence). V shed 4 bases and J shed 3 bases, with 16 bases lying between them. CDR3 residues: CATSTRLAGANQPQHF. CDR3 bases: TGTGCCACCAGCACCCGATTAGCAGGGGCCAATCAGCCCCAGCATTTT. Supplemented by reference TRBV15 and TRBJ1-5, the full variable domain reads DAMVIQNPRYQVTQFGKPVTLSCSQTLNHNVMYWYQQKSSQAPKLLFHYYDKDFNNEADTPDNFQSRRPNTSFCFLDIRSPGLGDTAMYLCATSTRLAGANQPQHFGDGTRLSIL.

In DNA form, the CDR3 reads TGTGCCAGTAGTAGGTCTAGCGGGGGGGCCGATGAGCAGTTCTTC. Protein sequence: CASSRSSGGADEQFF. The chain couples TRBV19 to TRBJ2-1, with 12 positions matching TRBD2. This CDR3 comprises 15 residues. V shed 4 bases, J shed 8 bases, and the junction held 6 bases outside the gene matches. Germline CDR1 is LNHDA and CDR2 is SQIVND (reference sequence).

A few counts support this clone. The chain links TRBV6-5 to TRBJ1-6; no clear D. There are 14 residues in the CDR3. V was cut by 6 bases and J by 7 bases, with 13 bases left in between. The germline V gene has CDR1 MNHEY and CDR2 SVGAGI. CDR3 in amino acids: CASRRPRANSPLHF. The CDR3 DNA sequence: TGTGCCAGCAGACGACCGCGTGCGAATTCACCCCTCCACTTT.

The chain links TRBV9 to TRBJ2-5; TRBD2 matches 7 bases. Germline V gene lookup returns CDR1 SGDLS and CDR2 YYNGEE. The CDR3 runs to 16 residues. V trimming: 0 bases; J trimming: 5 bases; junction bases outside the gene matches: 10. The CDR3 sequence is CASSVGLAVGGETQYF. Written as DNA, the CDR3 is TGTGCCAGCAGCGTAGGGCTAGCGGTGGGAGGGGAGACCCAGTACTTC.